The T cell receptor beta chain described here comes from a study of breast tumors, draining lymph nodes, adjacent tissues. Study-wide results and caveats: Most tumor T cells seemingly derive from lymph node, then expand in tumor.

Breast cancer patients provided tissue from their axillary draining lymph nodes. Germline assignment: CDR1 SNHLY and CDR2 FYNNEI. Losses at the gene ends were 9 bases for V and 10 bases for J; bases not matched to a gene: 14. The CDR3 totals 13 residues. TCRdb itself ran the multiplex PCR reads through MiXCR, one entry per CDR3 protein. The table records approximately 300,000 distinct CDR3 sequences, over 30% of them present only once. Remarks on this clonotype: The antigen is unknown.

Sequencing used axillary lymph node tissue. The receptor's source is a female donor with breast cancer. Some clones in this sample may be carry-over from other donors' samples. The rearrangement joins TRBV2 to TRBJ1-2, with 7 bases identical to TRBD1. CDR3 loop: CASQGVGTASYTF. The CDR3, as DNA: TGTGCCAGTCAAGGGGTAGGGACAGCATCCTACACCTTC.